The clone carrying this T cell receptor (beta chain) was detected many times. What it binds is not known. The record originates from a study of T cells in Graves' hyperthyroidism and ophthalmopathy. Study-level results: A 13 V-J model separated ophthalmopathy from stable hyperthyroidism. Median prediction lead before ophthalmopathy onset was roughly 6 months with the model.

Unmatched junction bases numbered 4, after V lost 6 bases and J lost 0 bases. CDR3 length: 16 amino acids. Drawn at first hyperthyroidism diagnosis, the blood sample preceded any ophthalmopathy symptoms. What was amplified from RNA transcripts were TCR beta CDR3 regions. First-round RT-PCR of the TCR CDR3 relied on the HTBI primer set. TCRdb redid the calling of the multiplex PCR reads with MiXCR, one entry per CDR3 protein. The repertoire holds nearly 600,000 distinct CDR3 sequences, with around 13% as singletons. This TCR came from a woman in her 30s with Graves' hyperthyroidism that later progressed to Graves' ophthalmopathy. The chain couples TRBV12-3 or TRBV12-4 to TRBJ1-6; TRBD1 agrees at 8 bases. Sequencing used blood. CDR3 amino acids: CASRRQGSSYNSPLHF. In DNA, the CDR3 is TGTGCCAGCAGACGACAGGGGAGCTCCTATAATTCACCCCTCCACTTT.